The clone carrying this TCR beta chain was detected a few times. Mismatch with germline at one junction end may stem from a read error. The data derive from a study of identical twins. MiXCR was run by TCRdb on the 5' RACE reads, yielding one entry per CDR3 protein. This repertoire shows hundreds of thousands of distinct CDR3 sequences, 24% found once; its top ten account for roughly 3%. The CDR3 totals 12 residues. The V gene's germline CDR1 is SGHRS and CDR2 YFSETQ. The sample was also reused in another study, on T cells expressing NK-cell markers.

J is TRBJ1-1 and V is TRBV5-1; D is possibly TRBD1 (5 bases). The sequenced material came from CD4+ T cells sorted from blood. The TCR was taken from a woman aged 18-29 years in good health. CDR3 loop: CASSRGNSEAFF. The CDR3 DNA follows: TGCGCCAGCAGCCGGGGGAACTCTGAAGCTTTCTTT.